The rows below give T cell receptor beta chains drawn from one sample of a study of T cell changes during pregnancy in multiple sclerosis. Some clones are missing from TCRdb's copy, which holds only in-frame ones; the method was immunoSEQ multiplex PCR. The repertoire includes roughly 80,000 clones, around 90% of them detected once, and about 2.8% sits in the top ten. This sample comprised peripheral blood, obtained before pregnancy. These TCRs come from a female donor with multiple sclerosis, enrolled in a pregnancy study. Both conserved end residues are part of each CDR3.

>TRBV13|14|TRBJ1-4
CASSQGATNEKLFF
>TRBV27|14|TRBJ2-7
CASTRLAGDREQYF
>TRBV29-1|13|TRBJ2-1
CSVQGGLYNEQFF
>TRBV7-8|15|TRBJ2-5
CASSFNGRADQTQYF
>TRBV9|12|TRBJ2-4
CASSAVGDIQYF
>TRBV9|14|TRBJ2-7
CASSVGGSSYEQYF
>TRBV7-9|13|TRBJ2-3
CASSAEGGDTQYF
>TRBV29-1|14|TRBJ2-6
CSVGSGGGANVLTF
>TRBV28|14|TRBJ1-2
CASSFEPTGYGYTF
>TRBV14|12|TRBJ2-7
CASSQDLYEQYF
>TRBV11-2|15|TRBJ2-1
CASSSSAGANNEQFF
>TRBV6-1|14|TRBJ2-5
CASSWTGGQETQYF
>TRBV27|11|TRBJ2-7
CASSLEGEQYF
>TRBV28|16|TRBJ2-1
CASSPGVAVSYNEQFF
>TRBV6-1|13|TRBJ2-1
CASSAGQGLEQFF
>TRBV11-2|15|TRBJ2-1
CASRKTRSSYNEQFF
>TRBV27|15|TRBJ1-5
CASSLSKGAHQPQHF
>TRBV7-9|18|TRBJ2-3
CASSPRTSGRDSTDTQYF